The rows below give T cell receptor beta chains drawn from one sample of a study of OX40 agonist ivuxolimab in advanced cancers. Assay used: immunoSEQ multiplex PCR; TCRdb lists only in-frame clones, some missing. Of approximately 77,000 clones listed, about 84% are singletons. The specimen comprised CD4+ or CD8+ T cells sorted from blood, sampled in a trial of the OX40 agonist ivuxolimab. The receptors were sampled from an adult with an advanced solid tumor such as melanoma, head and neck, liver or kidney cancer. The CDR3 runs from the conserved cysteine through the conserved F or W. The D gene is left open where the match is weak. Clone size is given for some rows only: seen once, a few or many times, or a class if the clone is expanded.

V gene	clone size	J gene	CDR3 length	D gene	CDR3 DNA	CDR3 protein
TRBV7-2	.	TRBJ1-6	13	.	TGTGCCAGCAGCCCCGGAGTCAATTCACCCCTCCACTTT	CASSPGVNSPLHF
TRBV19	.	TRBJ2-3	12	TRBD1	TGTGCCAGTGAAGACAGGGCAGATACGCAGTATTTT	CASEDRADTQYF
TRBV7-9	.	TRBJ2-1	16	.	TGTGCCAGCAGCTTAGGGGGTGGGATAAGCTACAATGAGCAGTTCTTC	CASSLGGGISYNEQFF
TRBV5-1	once	TRBJ1-1	16	.	TGCGCCAGCAGCCCCACCGTACAGGGTGGGAACACTGAAGCTTTCTTT	CASSPTVQGGNTEAFF
TRBV5-6	.	TRBJ2-7	13	TRBD2	TGTGCCAGCAGCTCGAGCGGGAGATACGAGCAGTACTTC	CASSSSGRYEQYF
TRBV7-2	few	TRBJ2-1	13	.	TGTGCCAGCAGCTTAGTCCGCTACAATGAGCAGTTCTTC	CASSLVRYNEQFF
TRBV7-2	.	TRBJ1-4	14	TRBD1	TGTGCCAGCAGCCCGACAGGGGGTTTTGAAAAACTGTTTTTT	CASSPTGGFEKLFF
TRBV19	.	TRBJ2-7	14	TRBD2	TGTGCCAGTAGCCAGACTAGCGGCTCCTACGAGCAGTACTTC	CASSQTSGSYEQYF
TRBV28	.	TRBJ2-4	14	.	TGTGCCAGCAGCCCTCAGGGCGGTGGAAACATTCAGTACTTC	CASSPQGGGNIQYF
TRBV2	.	TRBJ2-6	16	.	TGTGCCAGCAGGGAGGGACTCGTCTCTGGGGCCAACGTCCTGACTTTC	CASREGLVSGANVLTF
TRBV10-3	few	TRBJ1-3	14	.	TGTGCCACCTACGTAGGGGAGGGTGGAAACACCATATATTTT	CATYVGEGGNTIYF
TRBV4-1	.	TRBJ1-5	13	.	TGCGCCAGCAGCCAAGGGACCTATCAGCCCCAGCATTTT	CASSQGTYQPQHF
TRBV4-2	.	TRBJ2-7	16	TRBD1	TGTGCCAGCAGCCAAGAAACCGGGACAGGGGTTCACGAGCAGTACTTC	CASSQETGTGVHEQYF
TRBV18	.	TRBJ2-1	13	TRBD1	TGTGCCACCTCTGGGACAGGCTACAATGAGCAGTTCTTC	CATSGTGYNEQFF
TRBV18	.	TRBJ1-4	15	.	TGTGCCAGCTCACCACCGGGACCGAGGGGTGAAAAACTGTTTTTT	CASSPPGPRGEKLFF
TRBV7-2	.	TRBJ1-2	14	.	TGTGCCAGCAGCTCCTCCGGGACGAACTATGGCTACACCTTC	CASSSSGTNYGYTF
TRBV19	.	TRBJ1-1	14	.	TGTGCCAGTAGTAAAGAGGCTCCGAACACTGAAGCTTTCTTT	CASSKEAPNTEAFF
TRBV5-1	.	TRBJ1-2	14	TRBD1	TGCGCCAGCAGCCAAGGGACAGGGGGAATCGGCTACACCTTC	CASSQGTGGIGYTF
TRBV11-3	.	TRBJ2-1	14	TRBD2	TGTGCCAGCAGCTTAGGACTAGCGGGAGGTGAGCAGTTCTTC	CASSLGLAGGEQFF
TRBV5-6	.	TRBJ2-7	14	.	TGTGCCAGCAGCTTAGGTAGCGGTACCTACGAGCAGTACTTC	CASSLGSGTYEQYF
TRBV19	.	TRBJ2-7	14	.	TGTGCCAGTAGCCAAACCCTTGAAACCTACGAGCAGTACTTC	CASSQTLETYEQYF
TRBV6-5	.	TRBJ2-7	15	.	TGTGCCAGCAATAAACGGACTGATGCTACCTACGAGCAGTACTTC	CASNKRTDATYEQYF
TRBV6-5	.	TRBJ2-7	15	.	TGTGCCAGCAGTCCCGGGGCTGGGCCTCTCTACGAGCAGTACTTC	CASSPGAGPLYEQYF
TRBV5-1	few	TRBJ2-5	14	.	TGCGCCAGCAAGAGGTTCAACGGAAAAGAGACCCAGTACTTC	CASKRFNGKETQYF
TRBV10-3	.	TRBJ2-7	14	.	TGTGCCATCAGCCGCTCCGACAGTACCTACGAGCAGTACTTC	CAISRSDSTYEQYF
TRBV7-2	.	TRBJ2-1	16	TRBD2	TGTGCCAGCAGCTGGGGACTAGCGGGACCCTACAATGAGCAGTTCTTC	CASSWGLAGPYNEQFF
TRBV4-1	.	TRBJ2-3	17	TRBD2	TGCGCCAGCAGCCAAGAGGCTAGCGGGGGGGTCACAGATACGCAGTATTTT	CASSQEASGGVTDTQYF
TRBV7-3	.	TRBJ2-6	15	.	TGTGCCAGCAGCTTTCAGGGTTCCGGGGCCAACGTCCTGACTTTC	CASSFQGSGANVLTF
TRBV11-2	.	TRBJ1-2	11	.	TGTGCCAGCAGCCTAGGGTATGGCTACACCTTC	CASSLGYGYTF
TRBV5-6	once	TRBJ2-5	13	TRBD1	TGTGCCAGCAGCTCACAGGGGTTAGAGACCCAGTACTTC	CASSSQGLETQYF
TRBV9	.	TRBJ1-2	17	.	TGTGCCAGCAGCGGTGGGACGGCCTCCTGGGGGAACTATGGCTACACCTTC	CASSGGTASWGNYGYTF
TRBV25-1	.	TRBJ2-1	15	TRBD2	TGTGCCAGCAGTGACAGCGGGAGACGCTACAATGAGCAGTTCTTC	CASSDSGRRYNEQFF
TRBV10-3	.	TRBJ2-5	14	.	TGTGCCATCAGTGTAAGGGGTGGTCGAGAGACCCAGTACTTC	CAISVRGGRETQYF
TRBV15	.	TRBJ1-4	16	TRBD1	TGTGCCACCAGCACCCCGACCGGGACAGGGAGTGAAAAACTGTTTTTT	CATSTPTGTGSEKLFF
TRBV11-1	few	TRBJ2-7	14	TRBD1	TGTGCCAGCAGCACTCGACAGGGGGGCATCGAGCAGTACTTC	CASSTRQGGIEQYF
TRBV25-1	.	TRBJ2-3	14	.	TGTGCCAGCAGTGATCCCTCAAACACAGATACGCAGTATTTT	CASSDPSNTDTQYF
TRBV5-6	.	TRBJ1-6	16	.	TGTGCCAGCAGCAAATCAACAGGGACCTATAATTCACCCCTCCACTTT	CASSKSTGTYNSPLHF
TRBV7-2	.	TRBJ2-5	15	TRBD2	TGTGCCAGCAGCTTAGGGTATAGCGGGGGGGCGGCCCAGTACTTC	CASSLGYSGGAAQYF
TRBV28	.	TRBJ2-1	15	.	TGTGCCAGCAGCCCCACCGGGGCCTTGGCCAATGAGCAGTTCTTC	CASSPTGALANEQFF
TRBV6-5	few	TRBJ1-6	16	.	TGTGCCAGCAGTTACTCGTCTCAGCTTCATAATTCACCCCTCCACTTT	CASSYSSQLHNSPLHF
TRBV6-1	.	TRBJ2-2	16	TRBD2	TGTGCCAGCAGTGGCCTACGGCGGGGGTACCCCGGGGAGCTGTTTTTT	CASSGLRRGYPGELFF
TRBV6-6	.	TRBJ1-1	13	.	TGTGCCAGCAGTCCTGAAGTCGGGGCTGAAGCTTTCTTT	CASSPEVGAEAFF
TRBV29-1	.	TRBJ2-7	12	.	TGCAGCGTCTTCGACAGGATCAACGAGCAGTACTTC	CSVFDRINEQYF
TRBV6-1	.	TRBJ2-6	14	.	TGTGCCAGCAGTATAGTCCCTGGGGCCAACGTCTTGACTTTC	CASSIVPGANVLTF
TRBV7-3	.	TRBJ2-5	15	TRBD1	TGTGCCAGCAGCCCGAACAGGGGAGATGGGGAGACCCAGTACTTC	CASSPNRGDGETQYF
TRBV7-2	.	TRBJ1-2	14	.	TGTGCCAGCAGCCCCTATACGGGGAACTATGGCTACACCTTC	CASSPYTGNYGYTF
TRBV5-1	once	TRBJ2-3	14	.	TGCGCCAGCAGCTTGTCTAGAAGCTCAGATACGCAGTATTTT	CASSLSRSSDTQYF
TRBV5-8	once	TRBJ2-7	14	.	TGTGCCAGCAGCTTGTTGAATCGGGGTTACGAGCAGTACTTC	CASSLLNRGYEQYF
TRBV20-1	.	TRBJ1-1	11	TRBD1	TGCAGTGCTAGGGACAGGGAGAAAGCTTTCTTT	CSARDREKAFF
TRBV7-9	.	TRBJ2-7	11	.	TGTGCCAGCAGCTCGGCTACAGAGCGGTACTTC	CASSSATERYF
TRBV19	.	TRBJ2-3	18	TRBD2	TGTGCCAGCTCGAAGGGGGGGAGGAGCGGGAGCCTCACAGATACGCAGTATTTT	CASSKGGRSGSLTDTQYF
TRBV25-1	few	TRBJ2-7	15	TRBD2	TGTGCCAGCAGTAAAGCCCGGGAGGGCCGGTACGAGCAGTACTTC	CASSKAREGRYEQYF
TRBV11-1	.	TRBJ1-6	13	.	TGTGCCAGCAGCTTAATGTGGAATTCACCCCTCCACTTT	CASSLMWNSPLHF
TRBV28	few	TRBJ1-1	15	.	TGTGCCAGCAGTTCGTTAAGGATGTCAGGGACTGAAGCTTTCTTT	CASSSLRMSGTEAFF
TRBV5-6	.	TRBJ1-6	16	.	TGTGCCAGCAGTCCGACGGGGACAAGACGAACTTCGCCCCTCCACTTT	CASSPTGTRRTSPLHF
TRBV7-2	few	TRBJ2-3	12	.	TGTGCCAGCAGCTTATACTCGGATACGCAGTATTTT	CASSLYSDTQYF
TRBV5-1	.	TRBJ2-3	16	TRBD2	TGCGCCAGCAGCTCGACCCTAGCGGGGGGTACAGATACGCAGTATTTT	CASSSTLAGGTDTQYF
TRBV6-5	few	TRBJ2-7	14	TRBD1	TGTGCCAGCAGCCCCCGGGACAGTTCCTACGAGCAGTACTTC	CASSPRDSSYEQYF
TRBV28	.	TRBJ2-1	15	.	TGTGCCAGCCATGGGGCTAGCGCATCCTACAATGAGCAGTTCTTC	CASHGASASYNEQFF
TRBV7-2	.	TRBJ2-7	14	.	TGTGCCAGCAGCTTATCCGGGGTTTACAACGAGCAGTACTTC	CASSLSGVYNEQYF